Listed below are T cell receptor beta chains from one sample, sequenced in a study of patients and donors after allogeneic stem cell transplantation. TCRdb passed the RT-PCR reads through MiXCR, listing each CDR3 protein once. Of under 200,000 distinct CDR3 sequences in the sample, 25% to 35% were seen once. The specimen sequenced was blood, either unsorted or a sorted T cell fraction (not recorded which). The receptors shown here come from a human donor who was either an allogeneic HSCT recipient or a stem cell or donor lymphocyte infusion donor (not recorded which). It is not recorded whose cells these are; they may come from a transplant donor. The CDR3 runs from the conserved cysteine through the conserved F or W. The D gene is left open where the match is weak. Expanded clones get a size class; other rows say once, few or many, or leave the size out.

TRBJ2-5 TRBV10-3 few - TGTGCCATCGGCGACCTATGGGCCCCGGAGACCCAGTACTTC CAIGDLWAPETQYF
TRBJ1-5 TRBV6-5 many TRBD1 TGTGCCAGCAGCCGCGGGACAGGGTATCAGCCCCAGCATTTT CASSRGTGYQPQHF
TRBJ2-4 TRBV28 - TRBD2 TGTGCCAGCAGTGGACTAGCGGGATTTCAGTACTTC CASSGLAGFQYF
TRBJ1-4 TRBV7-2 few TRBD1 TGTGCCAGCAGGTTGACAGGGCATAATGAAAAACTGTTTTTT CASRLTGHNEKLFF
TRBJ2-1 TRBV7-7 few TRBD2 TGTGCTAGCAGCTTGGGGACTAGCGGGATCAATGAGCAGTTCTTC CASSLGTSGINEQFF
TRBJ1-1 TRBV15 many - TGTGCCACCAGCAGAGAGATGGGCAGGGGTCGAACGATCGAAGCTTTCTTT CATSREMGRGRTIEAFF
TRBJ1-4 TRBV7-9 - - TGTGCCAGCAGCTTAGCACAGGCGAATGAAAAACTGTTTTTT CASSLAQANEKLFF
TRBJ1-1 TRBV29-1 few - TGCAGCGCCCTATGGGCTCTGAACACTGAAGCTTTCTTT CSALWALNTEAFF
TRBJ1-4 TRBV5-1 few TRBD1 TGCGCCAGCAGCTTGGACCCACAGGGGGCTAATGAAAAACTGTTTTTT CASSLDPQGANEKLFF
TRBJ1-6 TRBV18 - TRBD1 TGTGCCAGCTCCAGCCGGGACAGAGATTCACCCCTCCACTTT CASSSRDRDSPLHF
TRBJ1-6 TRBV7-2 many - TGTGCCAGCAGCTTAGGGGGGGGAAATTCACCCCTCCACTTT CASSLGGGNSPLHF
TRBJ2-7 TRBV25-1 - - TGTGCCAGCAGTGTTGGGGGCTACGAGCAGTACTTC CASSVGGYEQYF
TRBJ2-3 TRBV20-1 once - TGCAGTGCTAGGAGAATAGTGCCTAGCACAGATACGCAGTATTTT CSARRIVPSTDTQYF
TRBJ1-5 TRBV3-1 - - TGTGCCAGCAGCCAAGGTCCACAGGCTAATCAGCCCCAGCATTTT CASSQGPQANQPQHF
TRBJ2-7 TRBV5-1 few - TGCGCCAGCACCCGGGACCAAACCTACGAGCAGTACTTC CASTRDQTYEQYF
TRBJ2-5 TRBV5-1 - - TGCGCCAGCAGCTACGGGTTAGAAGAAGAGACCCAGTACTTC CASSYGLEEETQYF
TRBJ1-3 TRBV27 - - TGTGCCAGCAGGAAGGGACTCTCTGGAAACACCATATATTTT CASRKGLSGNTIYF
TRBJ1-1 TRBV27 - - TGTGCCAGCAGACCCTTCATGAACACTGAAGCTTTCTTT CASRPFMNTEAFF
TRBJ2-1 TRBV10-3 - TRBD2 TGTGCCATCAGGGCTAGCGGGGACTACAATGAGCAGTTCTTC CAIRASGDYNEQFF
TRBJ1-2 TRBV18 few - TGTGCCAGCTCACCCGACAGCCGGTATGGCTACACCTTC CASSPDSRYGYTF
TRBJ2-1 TRBV7-8 - - TGTGCCAGCAGCTCCTGGGGGGGGGCATCCTACAATGAGCAGTTCTTC CASSSWGGASYNEQFF
TRBJ1-5 TRBV4-3 - TRBD1 TGCGCCAGCAGCCAAGAGGCTGCTACAGGGGGCTTTAAGCCCCAGCATTTT CASSQEAATGGFKPQHF
TRBJ1-5 TRBV12-3/TRBV12-4 many TRBD1 TGTGCCAGCAGCCGACAGGGAGGTCAGCCCCAGCATTTT CASSRQGGQPQHF
TRBJ2-4 TRBV18 - - TGTGCCAGCTCATCCGCCGGGGTAAACATTCAGTACTTC CASSSAGVNIQYF
TRBJ2-7 TRBV4-1 - TRBD2 TGCGCCAGCAGCCAAGTAGACGGGAGGTTGTACGAGCAGTACTTC CASSQVDGRLYEQYF
TRBJ1-2 TRBV4-3 - - TGCGCCAGCAGCCAAGAAGGTTGGAGAGTGGCCTACACCTTC CASSQEGWRVAYTF
TRBJ1-1 TRBV3-1 few - TGTGCCAGCAGCCAAGCCGCGGAGCGTGCTTTCTTT CASSQAAERAFF
TRBJ1-2 TRBV7-9 many - TGTGCCAGCGCTTCCAACTATGGCTACACCTTC CASASNYGYTF
TRBJ2-2 TRBV4-1 - TRBD1 TGCGCCAGCAGCACATACCCGGGACAGCTGACGAACACCGGGGAGCTGTTTTTT CASSTYPGQLTNTGELFF
TRBJ2-3 TRBV25-1 many - TGTGCCAGCAGTCGGTACTCCGGAGGGGCTAGCACAGATACGCAGTATTTT CASSRYSGGASTDTQYF
TRBJ1-1 TRBV12-3/TRBV12-4 many - TGTGCCAGCAAAAGACAGGAGAACACTGAAGCTTTCTTT CASKRQENTEAFF
TRBJ2-3 TRBV5-1 - - TGCGCCAGCAGCCACGGACTCCTCTCGACCTGGTCGCAGTATTTT CASSHGLLSTWSQYF
TRBJ2-7 TRBV4-3 - - TGCGCCAGCACCCTATCAAAGGGTGCCTACGAGCAGTACTTC CASTLSKGAYEQYF
TRBJ1-3 TRBV4-3 few TRBD1 TGCGCCAGCAGCCAAGGACAGGGAGGCCGAAACACCATATATTTT CASSQGQGGRNTIYF
TRBJ2-7 TRBV29-1 - TRBD2 TGCAGCGTTGACGTAGCGGGAGACCCCTCCTACGAGCAGTACTTC CSVDVAGDPSYEQYF
TRBJ2-1 TRBV7-2 - - TGTGCCAGCAGCTTAGACGGCGGGAACGATGAGCAGTTCTTC CASSLDGGNDEQFF
TRBJ1-5 TRBV6-5 many TRBD1 TGTGCCAGCAGCGGGACAGGTAATCAGCCCCAGCATTTT CASSGTGNQPQHF
TRBJ2-3 TRBV2 - - TGTGCCAGCAGTGACGGGAGAGCAGCAGATACGCAGTATTTT CASSDGRAADTQYF
TRBJ2-1 TRBV20-1 - - TGCAGTGCTAGAGACCCGGGACTTAGAGATTACAATGAGCAGTTCTTC CSARDPGLRDYNEQFF
TRBJ2-3 TRBV7-9 - - TGTGCCAGCAGCGAAGGTTTTGGGGGACGCACAGATACGCAGTATTTT CASSEGFGGRTDTQYF
TRBJ2-1 TRBV10-2 - TRBD2 TGCGCCAGCAGTGGACTAGCGGGAGGCAATGAGCAGTTCTTC CASSGLAGGNEQFF
TRBJ2-7 TRBV28 - TRBD2 TGTGCCAGCGGGCTAGCGGGAGCTTACGAGCAGTACTTC CASGLAGAYEQYF
TRBJ1-2 TRBV4-3 - - TGCGCCAGCAGCCAAGAAGGGGGGAGGTACGGCTACACCTTC CASSQEGGRYGYTF
TRBJ2-7 TRBV6-1 - - TGTGCCAGCATTACATGGACCTACGAGCAGTACTTC CASITWTYEQYF
TRBJ1-1 TRBV20-1 - - TGCAGTGTCCAAACTCCGGGACACCTAAACACTGAAGCTTTCTTT CSVQTPGHLNTEAFF
TRBJ1-6 TRBV15 - - TGTGCCACCAGCACGGACAGTAATAATTCACCCCTCCACTTT CATSTDSNNSPLHF
TRBJ1-5 TRBV6-5 few - TGTGCCAGCAGCGCACAGCTGACTCAGCCCCAGCATTTT CASSAQLTQPQHF
TRBJ1-3 TRBV28 few - TGTGCCAGCAGTTCAACAGGTCTCACCATATATTTT CASSSTGLTIYF
TRBJ1-5 TRBV20-1 many TRBD1 TGCAGTGCTAGTGAAGGGGGCGTCTATCCCCAGCATTTT CSASEGGVYPQHF
TRBJ2-3 TRBV20-1 few TRBD2 TGCAGTGCTACACATAACTACGGGGGGGATACGCAGTATTTT CSATHNYGGDTQYF
TRBJ2-3 TRBV19 - - TGTGCCAGTAGTTTGGTCTTGCGCACAGATACGCAGTATTTT CASSLVLRTDTQYF
TRBJ2-2 TRBV30 - - TGTGCCTGGAGTGTAGGGGTTGCCGGGGAGCTGTTTTTT CAWSVGVAGELFF
TRBJ2-5 TRBV4-1 - - TGCGCCAGCAGCCAGTCCTGGGGGAGAGAGACCCAGTACTTC CASSQSWGRETQYF
TRBJ2-7 TRBV5-1 - TRBD1 TGCGCCAGCAGCCGACAGGGGGATTACGAGCAGTACTTC CASSRQGDYEQYF
TRBJ1-5 TRBV6-1 - - TGTGCCAGCAAACACCACTTCAATCAGCCCCAGCATTTT CASKHHFNQPQHF
TRBJ2-1 TRBV2 - TRBD2 TGTGCCAGCAGTGAAGCGGGACTAGAATTCAATGAGCAGTTCTTC CASSEAGLEFNEQFF
TRBJ1-5 TRBV12-3/TRBV12-4 few - TGTGCCAGCAGTTTATACGTAGGTCAGCCCCAGCATTTT CASSLYVGQPQHF